Below are 8 T cell receptor beta chains sequenced from a single sample in a study of T-cell memory formation after mild COVID-19. TCRdb processed the 5' RACE reads anew with MiXCR; each CDR3 protein has one entry. The sample holds about 310,000 distinct CDR3 sequences, more than 15% seen once. The material sequenced was PBMCs or a T cell subset sorted from them (not recorded which). The source of these receptors is a man aged 18 to 29 who had mild COVID-19 (a few samples of this study predate the infection). Cell type and time point are not known.

The chain couples TRBV7-8 to TRBJ1-2, with D perhaps matching TRBD1 (5 bases). CDR1 is SGHVS and CDR2 is FQNEAQ in the germline V gene. Deletions cut 2 bases from V and 4 bases from J, with 11 bases between. The CDR3 loop spans 14 amino acids. CDR3 coding DNA: TGTGCCAGCAGCTTATCAGAGGGGATCTATGGCTACACCTTC. Its translation is CASSLSEGIYGYTF.

This clonotype has at least ten counts. The gene calls are TRBV7-8 and TRBJ1-1, with D uncertain. This CDR3 spans 12 amino acids. V lost 3 bases and J lost 3, with 5 bases in between. The germline V gene has CDR1 SGHVS and CDR2 FQNEAQ. The CDR3 here is CASSFPYTEAFF. CDR3 in DNA: TGTGCCAGCAGCTTCCCCTACACTGAAGCTTTCTTT.

The CDR3 sequence: CASSLTSGGDEQYF. The CDR3 DNA sequence: TGTGCCAGCAGCCTAACTAGCGGGGGGGACGAGCAGTACTTC. The rearrangement uses TRBV7-2 and TRBJ2-7; 13 bases are a match to TRBD2. Germline V gene sequence: CDR1 SGHTA, CDR2 FQGNSA. CDR3 length equals 14 residues. Trimming took 5 bases from V and 5 from J; bases not matched to a gene: 3.

The genes are TRBV27 and TRBJ1-2; possible D gene TRBD1, 6 bases. Trimming removed 6 bases at V and 8 bases at J, with 25 bases between. The CDR3 loop spans 16 amino acids. Germline-derived CDR1 and CDR2 are MNHEY and SMNVEV (reference sequence). CDR3 sequence (DNA): TGTGCCAGCAGCCAAAACCACAGGGTGGGGTATATCGGCTACACCTTC. Its protein is CASSQNHRVGYIGYTF.

This clonotype was seen a handful of times. The J gene is TRBJ2-5, the V gene TRBV29-1; 13 nucleotides agree with TRBD2. Germline V gives CDR1 SQVTM, CDR2 ANQGSEA. V lost 4 bases and J lost 4; bases outside the gene matches: 6. The length of the CDR3 is 15 residues. The CDR3 spells CSVGTSGGAGETQYF. CDR3 DNA sequence: TGCAGCGTTGGAACTAGCGGGGGGGCGGGAGAGACCCAGTACTTC.

This clonotype was observed a handful of times. The J gene is TRBJ2-7, the V gene TRBV23-1; 8 positions agree with TRBD1. TRBV23-1 is classed as an ORF, of uncertain function. With V trimmed by 4 bases and J by 6 bases, 8 bases remained unmatched. There are 14 residues in the CDR3. This CDR3 is CASSPRTGWGEQYV. CDR3 coding DNA: TGCGCCAGCAGTCCCAGGACAGGGTGGGGCGAGCAGTACGTC.

The genes are TRBV7-9 and TRBJ2-5, with 7 bases aligning to TRBD1. Germline CDR1 and CDR2: SEHNR and FQNEAQ (reference sequence). The CDR3 is made up of 15 amino acids. Trimming removed 2 bases from V and 2 bases from J; junction bases left unmatched: 5. The CDR3 loop reads CASSLKGRGQETQYF. CDR3 bases: TGTGCCAGCAGCTTAAAGGGCAGGGGGCAAGAGACCCAGTACTTC.

This clonotype has just a few counts. V usage is TRBV7-2 and J usage is TRBJ2-7; D unclear. V lost 5 bases to trimming and J lost 0 bases, with 11 bases between them. Germline CDR1 is SGHTA and CDR2 is FQGNSA. The CDR3 spans 14 residues. The CDR3 bases are TGTGCCAGCAGCACCCGTCTCAGCTCCTACGAGCAGTACTTC. This translates into CASSTRLSSYEQYF.